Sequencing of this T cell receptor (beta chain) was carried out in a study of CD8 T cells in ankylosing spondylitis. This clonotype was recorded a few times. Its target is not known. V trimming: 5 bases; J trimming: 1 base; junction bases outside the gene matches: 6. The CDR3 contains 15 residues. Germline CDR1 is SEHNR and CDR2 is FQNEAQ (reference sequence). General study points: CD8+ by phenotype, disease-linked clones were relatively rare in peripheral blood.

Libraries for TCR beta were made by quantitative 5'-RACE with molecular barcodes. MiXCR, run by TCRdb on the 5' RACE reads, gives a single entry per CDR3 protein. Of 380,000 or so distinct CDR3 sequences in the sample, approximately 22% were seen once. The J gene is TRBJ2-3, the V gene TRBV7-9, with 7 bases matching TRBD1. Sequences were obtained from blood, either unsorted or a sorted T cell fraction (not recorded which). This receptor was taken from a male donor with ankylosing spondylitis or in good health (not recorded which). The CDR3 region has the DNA TGTGCCAGCAGCCCAAGGGACAGCGGCACAGATACGCAGTATTTT. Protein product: CASSPRDSGTDTQYF.